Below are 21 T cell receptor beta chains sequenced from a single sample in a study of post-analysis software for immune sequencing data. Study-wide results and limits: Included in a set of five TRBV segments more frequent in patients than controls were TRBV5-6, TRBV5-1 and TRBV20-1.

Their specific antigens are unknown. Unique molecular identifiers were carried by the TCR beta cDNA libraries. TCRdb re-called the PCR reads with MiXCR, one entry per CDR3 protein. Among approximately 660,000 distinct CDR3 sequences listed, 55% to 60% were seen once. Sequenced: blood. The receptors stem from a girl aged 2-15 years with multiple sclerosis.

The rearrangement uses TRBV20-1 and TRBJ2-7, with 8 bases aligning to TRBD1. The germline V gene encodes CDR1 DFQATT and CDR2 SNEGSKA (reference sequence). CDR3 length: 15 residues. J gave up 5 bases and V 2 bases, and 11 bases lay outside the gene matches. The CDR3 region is CSARIGGRGRHEQYF. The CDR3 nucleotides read TGCAGTGCTAGAATTGGGGGCAGGGGGCGACACGAGCAGTACTTC.

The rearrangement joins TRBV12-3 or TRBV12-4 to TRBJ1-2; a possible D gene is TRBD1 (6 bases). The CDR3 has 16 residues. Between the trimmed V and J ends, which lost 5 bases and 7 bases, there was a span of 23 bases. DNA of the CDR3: TGTGCCAGCAGTCTCAGATTAGGGGGGTCGAATGGTGGCTACACCTTC. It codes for CASSLRLGGSNGGYTF.

The DNA of the CDR3 is TGCGCCAGCAGCCCCCGGGGCGGGAGTAATGAGCAGTTCTTC. This codes for CASSPRGGSNEQFF. The V and J genes are TRBV5-1 and TRBJ2-1, with TRBD2 matching over 7 bases. With 4 bases clipped from V and 7 bases from J, the junction kept 8 bases outside the gene matches. CDR3 length equals 14 residues. The germline CDR1 and CDR2 sequences are SGHRS and YFSETQ.

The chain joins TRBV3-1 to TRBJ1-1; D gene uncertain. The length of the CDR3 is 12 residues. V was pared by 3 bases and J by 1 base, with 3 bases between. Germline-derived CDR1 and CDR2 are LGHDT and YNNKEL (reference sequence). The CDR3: CASSHQNTEAFF. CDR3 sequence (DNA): TGTGCCAGCAGCCACCAGAACACTGAAGCTTTCTTT.

The CDR3, as DNA: TGCAGTGCCGCCGGGCTCCTCTGGGGCACAGATACGCAGTATTTT. Protein sequence: CSAAGLLWGTDTQYF. This chain links TRBV20-1 with TRBJ2-3; D is uncertain. With 6 bases removed from V and 1 base from J, the gap between germline ends came to 17 bases. From germline, CDR1 is DFQATT and CDR2 SNEGSKA (reference sequence). This CDR3 has 15 amino acids.

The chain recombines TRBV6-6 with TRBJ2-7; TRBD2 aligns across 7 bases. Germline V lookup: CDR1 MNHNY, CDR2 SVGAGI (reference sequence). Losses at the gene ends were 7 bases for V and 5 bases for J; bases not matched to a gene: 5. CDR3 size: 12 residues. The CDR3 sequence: CASKSSGNEQYF. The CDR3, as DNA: TGTGCCAGCAAATCTAGCGGAAACGAGCAGTACTTC.

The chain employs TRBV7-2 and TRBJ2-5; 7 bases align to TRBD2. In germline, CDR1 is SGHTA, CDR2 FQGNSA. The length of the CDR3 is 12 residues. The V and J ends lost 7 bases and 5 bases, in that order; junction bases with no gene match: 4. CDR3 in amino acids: CASTLGGETQYF. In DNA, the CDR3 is TGTGCCAGCACCTTGGGGGGGGAGACCCAGTACTTC. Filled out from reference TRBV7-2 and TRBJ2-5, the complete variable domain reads GAGVSQSPSNKVTEKGKDVELRCDPISGHTALYWYRQSLGQGLEFLIYFQGNSAPDKSGLPSDRFSAERTGGSVSTLTIQRTQQEDSAVYLCASTLGGETQYFGPGTRLLVL.

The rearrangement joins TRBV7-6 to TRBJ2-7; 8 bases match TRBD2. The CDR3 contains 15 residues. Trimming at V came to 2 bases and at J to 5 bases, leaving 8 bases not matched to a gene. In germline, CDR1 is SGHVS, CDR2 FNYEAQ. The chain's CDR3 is CASSLPAGGCDEQYF. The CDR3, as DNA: TGTGCCAGCAGCTTACCCGCGGGGGGCTGTGACGAGCAGTACTTC.

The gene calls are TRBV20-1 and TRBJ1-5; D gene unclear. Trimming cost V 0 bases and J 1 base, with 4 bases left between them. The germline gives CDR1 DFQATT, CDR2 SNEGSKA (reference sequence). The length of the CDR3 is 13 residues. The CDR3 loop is CSAREDSNQPQHF. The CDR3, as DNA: TGCAGTGCTAGAGAGGACAGCAATCAGCCCCAGCATTTT.

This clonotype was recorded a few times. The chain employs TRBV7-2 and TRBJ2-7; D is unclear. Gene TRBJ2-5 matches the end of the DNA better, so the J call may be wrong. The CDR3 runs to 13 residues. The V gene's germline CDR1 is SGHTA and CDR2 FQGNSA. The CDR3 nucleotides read TGTACCAGCAGCTTAGGGGTGGGGGAGACCCAGTACTTC. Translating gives CTSSLGVGETQYF.

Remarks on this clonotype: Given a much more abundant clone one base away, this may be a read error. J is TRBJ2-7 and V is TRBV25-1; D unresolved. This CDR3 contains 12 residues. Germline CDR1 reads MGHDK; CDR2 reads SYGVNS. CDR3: CASSDKSYERYF. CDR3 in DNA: TGTGCCAGCAGTGACAAATCCTACGAGCGGTACTTC.

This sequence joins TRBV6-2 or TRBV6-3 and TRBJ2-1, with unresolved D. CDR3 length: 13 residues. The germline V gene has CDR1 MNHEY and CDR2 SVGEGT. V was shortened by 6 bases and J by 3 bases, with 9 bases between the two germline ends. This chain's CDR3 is CASRSAVYNEQFF. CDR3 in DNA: TGTGCCAGCAGGTCCGCAGTCTACAATGAGCAGTTCTTC.

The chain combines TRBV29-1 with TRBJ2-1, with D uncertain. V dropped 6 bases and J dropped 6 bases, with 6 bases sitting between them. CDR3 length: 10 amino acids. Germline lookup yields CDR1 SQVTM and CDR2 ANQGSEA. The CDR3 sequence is CSVHVNEQFF. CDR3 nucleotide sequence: TGCAGCGTCCACGTCAATGAGCAGTTCTTC.

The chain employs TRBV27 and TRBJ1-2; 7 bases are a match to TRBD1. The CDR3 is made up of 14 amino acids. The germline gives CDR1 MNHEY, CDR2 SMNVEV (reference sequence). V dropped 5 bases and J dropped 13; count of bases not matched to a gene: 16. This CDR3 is CASSPLEGAGILTF. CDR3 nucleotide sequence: TGTGCCAGCAGTCCACTGGAGGGGGCAGGAATTCTCACCTTC.

CDR3 coding DNA: TGCGCCAGCAGCTTGGTTACCGCTACTAACCTCTATGGCTACACCTTC. Protein product: CASSLVTATNLYGYTF. J is TRBJ1-2 and V is TRBV5-1, with D unresolved. V was trimmed by 0 bases and J by 4 bases, leaving 16 bases between them. The length of the CDR3 is 16 residues. CDR1 SGHRS and CDR2 YFSETQ come from the germline V gene.

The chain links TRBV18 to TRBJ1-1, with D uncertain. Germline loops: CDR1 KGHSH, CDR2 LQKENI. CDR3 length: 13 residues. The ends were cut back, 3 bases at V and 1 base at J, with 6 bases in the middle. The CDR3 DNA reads TGTGCCAGCTCACCGGGCAAGAACACTGAAGCTTTCTTT. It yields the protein CASSPGKNTEAFF.

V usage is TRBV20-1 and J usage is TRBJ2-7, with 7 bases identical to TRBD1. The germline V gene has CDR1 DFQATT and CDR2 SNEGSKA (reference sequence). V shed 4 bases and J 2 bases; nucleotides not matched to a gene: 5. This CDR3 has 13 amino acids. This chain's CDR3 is CSATQGQAYEQYF. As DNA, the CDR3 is TGCAGTGCTACCCAAGGACAGGCCTACGAGCAGTACTTC.

The CDR3 spells CASRSTSGGTHEQFF. CDR3 DNA: TGCGCCAGCAGGAGTACTAGCGGGGGGACTCATGAGCAGTTCTTC. The chain joins TRBV5-1 to TRBJ2-1; TRBD2 matches 12 bases. V trimming: 5 bases; J trimming: 8 bases; junction bases outside the gene matches: 8. The CDR3 extends over 15 amino acids. Looked up from germline, CDR1 is SGHRS and CDR2 is YFSETQ.

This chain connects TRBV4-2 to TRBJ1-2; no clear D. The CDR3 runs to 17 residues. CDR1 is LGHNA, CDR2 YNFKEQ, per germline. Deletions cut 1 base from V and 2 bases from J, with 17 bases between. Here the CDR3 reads CASSQGYWETDNYGYTF. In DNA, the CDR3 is TGTGCCAGCAGCCAAGGGTACTGGGAGACGGACAACTATGGCTACACCTTC.

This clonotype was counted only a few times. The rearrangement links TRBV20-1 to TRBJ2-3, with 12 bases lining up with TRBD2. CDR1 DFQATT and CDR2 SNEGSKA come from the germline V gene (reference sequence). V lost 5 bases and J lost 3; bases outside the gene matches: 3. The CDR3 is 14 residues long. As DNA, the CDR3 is TGCAGTGCTCAACTAGCGGGAGGTACAGATACGCAGTATTTT. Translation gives CSAQLAGGTDTQYF.

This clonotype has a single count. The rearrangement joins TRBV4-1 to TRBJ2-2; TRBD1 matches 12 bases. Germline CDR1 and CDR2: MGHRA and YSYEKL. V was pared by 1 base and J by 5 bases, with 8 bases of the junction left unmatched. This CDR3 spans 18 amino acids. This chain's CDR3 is CASSQGALGQGATGELFF. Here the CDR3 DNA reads TGCGCCAGCAGCCAAGGGGCACTGGGACAGGGGGCGACCGGGGAGCTGTTTTTT.